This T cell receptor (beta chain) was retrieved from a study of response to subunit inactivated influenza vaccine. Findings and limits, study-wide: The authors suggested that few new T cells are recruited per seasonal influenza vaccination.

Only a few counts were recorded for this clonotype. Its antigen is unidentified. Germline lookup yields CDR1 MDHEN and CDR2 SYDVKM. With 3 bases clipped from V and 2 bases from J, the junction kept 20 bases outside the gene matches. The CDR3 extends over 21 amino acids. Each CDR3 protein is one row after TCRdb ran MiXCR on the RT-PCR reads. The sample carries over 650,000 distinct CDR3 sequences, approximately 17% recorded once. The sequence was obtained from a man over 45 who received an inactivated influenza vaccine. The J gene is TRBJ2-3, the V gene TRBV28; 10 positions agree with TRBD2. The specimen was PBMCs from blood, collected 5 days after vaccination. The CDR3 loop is CASSFQSPSSGGRNPTDTQYF. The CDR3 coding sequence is TGTGCCAGCAGTTTTCAGTCTCCCTCTAGCGGGGGAAGAAATCCCACAGATACGCAGTATTTT.